This TCR beta chain is drawn from a study of blood T cell repertoires in COVID-19 (dated by TCRdb to the early 2020s). In terms of the full investigation: Samples covering the acute and convalescent phases of COVID-19 were provided by collaborators in the United States, Italy and Spain. The repertoires were released in a freely available public database intended as a resource for research on the immune response to SARS-CoV-2. The samples were drawn from two sources: the first 160 participants of the ongoing ImmuneRACE study, and 1,254 subjects contributed by 6 global collaborators. Sample metadata almost always included a de-identified subject ID, COVID-19 status, age in years and sex. Subjects who had been exposed to COVID-19, were actively infected with it, or had recovered from it provided the deeply sampled blood TCRbeta repertoires that made up the dataset. Where available, HLA class I and class II types were taken from metadata supplied by the sample provider and were not determined by assay-based typing. The material from the prospective study consisted of cDNA or gDNA derived from T cells, B-cell-depleted T cells, or PBMCs. Study-level results and caveats: The amount of clinical and demographic metadata varied by source and participant and was provided uncurated.

This clone has only a few counts. The antigen it binds to is not known. No base quality values were provided; no much bigger clone lies one nucleotide off. CDR3 length: 15 amino acids, cysteine to phenylalanine. Only the CDR3 DNA stays, 45 bases, in frame from base 1. V is cut back by 3 bases and J by 3 bases, with 8 bases in the junction unmatched. According to the germline V gene (reference sequence), CDR1 reads WNHNN and CDR2 reads SYGVQD. TCRbeta CDR3 regions were amplified from genomic DNA by means of the immunoSEQ Assay, a bias-controlled multiplex PCR. The published analysis was carried out like this. The number of nucleated cells in each sample was estimated by amplification of reference gene primers within the assay. To quantify the absolute abundance of each unique TCRbeta CDR3 rearrangement, sequence reads were collapsed and filtered. For each sample, productive Simpson clonality was calculated as the square root of Simpson's diversity index over productive rearrangements. TCRdb stores this immuneACCESS table with in-frame sequences only. Part of the clones is absent; in the studies checked, under half of the shortfall reflects unresolved V genes, and no reason is known for the rest. The V and J calls and clone size were taken over from that table, and D and trimming were inferred from the DNA. The sample records around 160,000 clones, about 88% of which are singletons. Of the sample, 18% is held by the ten largest clones.

Collaborating institutions collected whole blood in K2EDTA tubes following their own protocols. For TCRbeta analysis, collaborators shipped samples as frozen whole blood, isolated PBMCs, or DNA extracted from either of those sample types. This receptor chain uses TRBV10-1 and TRBJ2-7, and TRBD1 matches 7 of the central bases. This clonotype originated in a man aged 55 to 69 with active or convalescent COVID-19. Source material: peripheral blood. The bases are TGCGCCAGCAGTGAAGAACAGGGGTTGGGCTACGAGCAGTACTTC. The translation is CASSEEQGLGYEQYF.